This TCR beta chain was sequenced in a study of regulatory T cells in long-lasting Graves disease. Broader study findings: Preferential use of TRBV28, TRBJ1-2 and TRBJ2-5 was seen in persistent disease.

This clonotype appeared many times. The target antigen is unknown. Arm-PCR of CDR3 regions and iRepertoire HTBI primers were the basis on which TCR beta libraries were built. TCRdb itself ran the multiplex PCR reads through MiXCR, one entry per CDR3 protein. The table records 580,000 or so distinct CDR3 sequences, around 16% of them present only once. Described time point: newly diagnosed GD, antithyroid drugs for less than 3 months. Isolated PBMC RNA provided the starting material for the TCR library. Approximately 9 milliliters of peripheral blood were taken and placed in EDTA tubes. Germline CDR1 is ENHRY and CDR2 is SYGVKD. The V gene lost 3 bases and the J gene lost 7 bases, with 16 bases spanning the gap. CDR3 size: 14 residues. These same data were also listed under a study on T cells in Graves' hyperthyroidism and ophthalmopathy. That work states: Those patients with uncontrolled infection, other autoimmune disease, pregnancy or lactation were excluded.

This receptor was taken from a man between 18 and 29 years old with Graves disease. This material consisted of peripheral blood mononuclear cells (PBMCs), taken at new diagnosis, from a patient treated with antithyroid drugs. The V and J genes are TRBV10-3 and TRBJ2-7, with a weak D call TRBD2 (7 bases). The CDR3 nucleotides read TGTGCCATCAGTGAATCCGGGGGGCAGAGAGAGCAGTACTTC. Its protein product is CAISESGGQREQYF.